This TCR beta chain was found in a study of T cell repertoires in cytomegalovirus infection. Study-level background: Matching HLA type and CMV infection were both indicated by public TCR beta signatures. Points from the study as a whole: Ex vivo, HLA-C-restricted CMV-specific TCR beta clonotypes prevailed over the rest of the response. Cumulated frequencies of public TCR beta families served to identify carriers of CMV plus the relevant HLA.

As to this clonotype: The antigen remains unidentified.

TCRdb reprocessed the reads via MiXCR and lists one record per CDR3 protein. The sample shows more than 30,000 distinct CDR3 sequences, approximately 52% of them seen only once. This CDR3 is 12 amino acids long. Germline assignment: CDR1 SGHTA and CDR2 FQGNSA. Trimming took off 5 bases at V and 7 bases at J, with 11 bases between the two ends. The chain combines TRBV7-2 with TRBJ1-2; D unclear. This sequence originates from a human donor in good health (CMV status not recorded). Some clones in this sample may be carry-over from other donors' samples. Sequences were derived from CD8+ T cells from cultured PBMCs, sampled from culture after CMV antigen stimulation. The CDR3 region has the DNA TGTGCCAGCAGCCCACGGACCTCTGGCTACACCTTC. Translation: CASSPRTSGYTF.